The entry that follows covers one T cell receptor (beta chain) sequence. The antigen is undetermined. The data were obtained in a study of shared clonotypes between healthy human individuals. General study points: A reduction in generation probabilities was seen for non-shared clonotypes relative to those shared by all four donors. Rarefaction demonstrated incomplete sorted-subset sequencing despite large depth.

Division of CD4+ cells produced a CD45RA+ naive subset and a CD45RA-negative memory subset. V was shortened by 7 bases and J by 2 bases, with 17 bases between the two germline ends. Germline V gene data show CDR1 as LNHDA and CDR2 as SQIVND (reference sequence). This CDR3 is 15 amino acids long. The protocol was immunoSEQ multiplex PCR, while the TCRdb copy is restricted to in-frame clones and leaves out a portion. The data hold roughly 2.4 million clones, with approximately 96% observed a single time. The receptor was isolated from a young man in good health. The chain employs TRBV19 and TRBJ1-2; the D gene is possibly TRBD1 (6 bases). Specimen: naive CD4+ T cells sorted from blood. Subset specified: CD45RA+ positively selected. Written as DNA, the CDR3 is TGTGCCAGTACTATCCTCCCAGGGGCCAACTATGGCTACACCTTC. As protein: CASTILPGANYGYTF.